This T cell receptor (beta chain) was sequenced in a study of T cells in Graves' hyperthyroidism and ophthalmopathy. As for the study in general: Pretreatment peripheral blood was obtained at initial diagnosis.

The CDR3 covers 16 residues. Germline V gene sequence: CDR1 LGHDT, CDR2 YNNKEL (reference sequence). V lost 4 bases and J lost 4, with 19 bases in between. Amplified TCR beta CDR3 regions derived from RNA transcripts. The HTBI primer set served for first-round RT-PCR of the TCR CDR3. TCRdb reprocessed the multiplex PCR reads with MiXCR, giving one entry per CDR3 protein. This sample carries nearly 600,000 distinct CDR3 sequences, approximately 15% of them seen once, and the ten largest clones take more than 5%. Diagnosis of hyperthyroidism was new in patients aged 18 to 65, and its duration was under 2 months. The sample, blood from the first hyperthyroidism diagnosis, precedes any ophthalmopathy symptoms. This clonotype was seen repeatedly, ten times or more.

The gene calls are TRBV3-1 and TRBJ1-1; tentatively, D is TRBD1 (6 bases). The sequencing input was blood. This receptor was taken from a woman in her twenties or thirties with Graves' hyperthyroidism that later progressed to Graves' ophthalmopathy. The CDR3 DNA reads TGTGCCAGCAGCCGAGGGGGGGGCGGCGGAGGCACTGAAGCTTTCTTT. Protein: CASSRGGGGGGTEAFF.